This T cell receptor beta chain was identified in a study of T cells in women clearing cervical HPV infection (dated by TCRdb to the late 2010s). Background on the whole study: Cases were some 26 women with histologically confirmed HPV16-related CIN3 or worse, including a couple of invasive cancers. The controls were around 25 women whose single incident HPV16 infection cleared within 12 months with no development of precancer or cancer. Case blood was taken at the visit when the lesion was first identified, whereas control blood was taken when infection was no longer detected. For cases, a median interval of 149 days, with an interquartile range of about 85 to 200 days, was observed between lesion detection and blood sampling. Since only a few of the women had HLA typing available, the possibility that HLA type was acting as a confounder could not be ruled out. An exploratory proof-of-principle case-control study, nested within the Guanacaste HPV Natural History Study in Costa Rica, was conducted to compare TCR repertoires across cervical HPV16 outcomes. Cases and controls were matched on age within five years and on year of sample collection. A median age of about 30 years was observed in cases versus approximately 38 in controls, and no significant differences in baseline characteristics were found. The parent cohort enrolled 10,000 to 11,000 women aged 18 or older in Guanacaste, Costa Rica, in about 1992 to 1995 and followed the women for around seven years. As quality controls, five blinded duplicates were added to each group, bringing the total to about 60 samples made up of 50 participants and 10 or so replicates.

Every participant had a single incident cervical HPV16 infection, and women with prevalent HPV16 infections were excluded. Cervical HPV DNA was detected by MY09/MY11 PCR, and genotyping was performed by dot-blot hybridization. Around 16 mL of heparinized blood were centrifuged, and the buffy coat was aliquoted, frozen at -30°C, then stored at -80°C. QIAGEN kits were used to extract genomic DNA from the buffy coat specimens. The full study reports these points: T-cell numbers per sample were unknown, so richness differences could reflect varying T-cell content rather than repertoire biology. Because of the cross-sectional design, the study could not determine whether the associations came before infection or resulted from infection, and neither effector/memory subsets nor HPV-specific T cells were isolated. By combining richness with V gene abundances, random forest classifiers separated cases from controls with an estimated AUC of around 0.85. Significantly higher TCR repertoire richness was observed in CIN3+ cases than in controls across sequencing depths, whereas no difference in evenness was found. Lower TRBV6-7 relative abundance was observed in cases than in controls (roughly 0.12% versus 0.15%; Bonferroni P = 0.0008).

CDR1 and CDR2 are read off the germline V gene (reference sequence) as LNHDA and SQIVND. The CDR3 has 15 amino acids, counting the end cysteine and phenylalanine. The 36 bases shown cover part of the CDR3, and their frame starts at base 1. The immunoSEQ assay used multiplex PCR to amplify TCR beta CDR3 regions from an average of approximately 1,200 ng of genomic DNA per sample. Primer bias was corrected in the assay by using a complete synthetic TCR repertoire to establish an amplification baseline. The amplicons were sequenced using the Illumina platform. The authors' pipeline ran thus. Sequence errors were corrected by clustering with frequency ratios and a modified nearest-neighbor algorithm, and the sequences were then analyzed in the immunoSEQ Analyzer using IMGT gene definitions. At each rarefaction depth, TCR richness and evenness were averaged over 20 rarefaction repeats, and samples with fewer sequences than the depth were excluded. Wilcoxon rank sum tests with FDR correction were used to compare relative abundances of V, D and J genes between the groups. Blinded duplicates gave an intraclass correlation of around 96% for TCR richness and an average of roughly 76% across about 65 gene segments. The table was pulled from immuneACCESS by TCRdb, which kept in-frame rearrangements only. Such tables lose some clones; where checked, under half of the loss comes from unresolved V genes, and the rest has no known cause. V, J and clone size are taken as reported in that table, and D and trimming were inferred from the DNA itself. The table kept for this sample lists under 45,000 clones. The biggest ten clones account for under 8% of the sample.

A remark on this clone: Its cognate antigen has yet to be identified. The read halts 3 residues ahead of the CDR3 end, with the missing end drawn from the germline J gene.

This clonotype was sampled from a woman between 18 and 75 years old with a cervical HPV16 infection that either progressed to CIN3+ or cleared (not recorded which). The chain is made from TRBV19 and TRBJ1-2; the D gene is possibly TRBD1, with 5 bases matching. Sequenced material: blood buffy coat. Incomplete CDR3 DNA: TGTGCCAGTAGTATGGGGGGAGGCCTCACAGATACC. Its amino acids are CASSMGGGLTDT. The CDR3, in full, reads CASSMGGGLTDTYTF.